One and the same sample provided the 25 T cell receptor beta chains below, sequenced in a study of shared clonotypes between healthy human individuals. TCRdb keeps only in-frame clones here, not all; method: immunoSEQ multiplex PCR. The table lists millions of clones, about 92% of them singletons. Sequenced: naive CD4+ T cells sorted from blood. Subset indicated: CD45RA+ positively selected. The source of these receptors is a man younger than 30 in good health.

As for this clone: This specimen includes other DNA sequences encoding the same CDR3. J is TRBJ1-1 and V is TRBV7-2; the D is unclear. The V gene's germline CDR1 is SGHTA and CDR2 FQGNSA. V lost 0 bases and J 2 bases, leaving 10 bases between the germline ends. There are 15 residues in the CDR3. The CDR3 coding sequence is TGTGCCAGCAGCTTAGCGGCAGGCGTTAACACTGAAGCTTTCTTT. Protein product: CASSLAAGVNTEAFF.

CDR3 bases: TGTGCCAGCAGCTTTTCTGGGGGCTATGGCTACACCTTC. This gives the protein CASSFSGGYGYTF. The gene calls are TRBV13 and TRBJ1-2, with D tentatively TRBD1 (5 bases). The ends were cut back, 3 bases at V and 4 bases at J, with 9 bases in the middle. The CDR3 covers 13 residues. Germline-derived CDR1 and CDR2 are PRHDT and FYEKMQ (reference sequence).

This clone was detected once. V usage is TRBV6-4 and J usage is TRBJ1-3, with 7 bases matching TRBD1. The CDR3 spans 17 residues. Germline trimming cut 5 bases from V and 0 bases from J; bases unmatched to any gene: 10. The germline CDR1 and CDR2 sequences are MRHNA and SNTAGT. The chain's CDR3 is CASSFRRDRVSGNTIYF. In DNA form, the CDR3 reads TGTGCCAGCAGTTTTCGACGTGACAGGGTCTCTGGAAACACCATATATTTT.

This chain uses TRBV6-5 with TRBJ2-1; no reliable D call. V dropped 2 bases and J dropped 2 bases, with 10 bases sitting between them. The germline CDR1 and CDR2 sequences are MNHEY and SVGAGI. This CDR3 has 15 residues. CDR3 sequence: CASSYGSGTYNEQFF. The CDR3 coding sequence is TGTGCCAGCAGTTACGGTTCGGGCACCTACAATGAGCAGTTCTTC.

The V and J genes are TRBV19 and TRBJ2-7; possible D gene TRBD2, 6 bases. There are 15 residues in the CDR3. V was trimmed by 1 base and J by 7 bases, leaving 17 bases between them. Germline values: CDR1 LNHDA, CDR2 SQIVND (reference sequence). CDR3 loop: CASSIGGTVAREQYF. Here the CDR3 DNA reads TGTGCCAGTAGTATAGGTGGGACTGTTGCTAGAGAGCAGTACTTC.

In this sample, this clone turned up once. The V call is TRBV5-4, the J call TRBJ2-7; D ambiguous. This CDR3 is built from 13 residues. Germline V gene lookup returns CDR1 SGHNT and CDR2 YYREEE (reference sequence). Trimming shortened V by 3 bases and J by 5 bases, and 12 bases separated the two germline ends. The CDR3 DNA reads as TGTGCCAGCAGCTCGTATGATCGCGACGAGCAGTACTTC. It yields the protein CASSSYDRDEQYF.

J is TRBJ2-7 and V is TRBV11-2; 10 nucleotides align to TRBD2. V was clipped by 5 bases and J by 2 bases; unmatched bases: 15. The germline CDR1 and CDR2 sequences are SGHAT and FQNNGV. The CDR3 spans 18 residues. CDR3 amino acids: CASSISSRLAGDTYEQYF. DNA for the CDR3: TGTGCCAGCAGCATAAGCAGCCGGCTAGCGGGAGATACCTACGAGCAGTACTTC.

This clone was recorded a few times. V gene TRBV2 combines with J gene TRBJ1-6; 8 nucleotides line up with TRBD1. V lost 0 bases to trimming and J lost 8 bases; unmatched junction nucleotides: 6. The CDR3 sequence is 16 residues long. The V gene's germline CDR1 is SNHLY and CDR2 FYNNEI. This CDR3 is CASSEAGGQGYSPLHF. For the CDR3, the DNA is TGTGCCAGCAGTGAAGCGGGAGGACAGGGATATTCACCCCTCCACTTT. The full variable domain, with the rest looked up from reference TRBV2 and TRBJ1-6, is EPEVTQTPSHQVTQMGQEVILRCVPISNHLYFYWYRQILGQKVEFLVSFYNNEISEKSEIFDDQFSVERPDGSNFTLKIRSTKLEDSAMYFCASSEAGGQGYSPLHFGNGTRLTVT.

This chain's CDR3 is CASSQRGGRAYSNQPQHF. The CDR3 coding sequence is TGTGCCAGCAGTCAGAGAGGGGGCAGGGCCTATAGCAATCAGCCCCAGCATTTT. The chain combines TRBV5-6 with TRBJ1-5; 7 bases line up with TRBD1. The V gene end was trimmed by 5 bases and the J gene end by 0 bases; junction bases not matched to a gene: 14. This CDR3 is 18 amino acids long. The germline CDR1 and CDR2 sequences are SGHDT and YYEEEE.

This CDR3 reads CASSPVPGWNEKLFF. As DNA, the CDR3 is TGTGCCAGCAGCCCCGTCCCAGGGTGGAATGAAAAACTGTTTTTT. V gene TRBV5-6 combines with J gene TRBJ1-4, with a possible D match to TRBD1 (5 bases). This CDR3 contains 15 residues. Trimming took off 4 bases at V and 5 bases at J, with 15 bases between the two ends. Looked up from germline, CDR1 is SGHDT and CDR2 is YYEEEE.

V and J are TRBV5-6 and TRBJ2-7; 10 nucleotides line up with TRBD1. With V trimmed by 4 bases and J by 5 bases, 9 bases remained unmatched. This CDR3 is 15 amino acids long. CDR1 SGHDT and CDR2 YYEEEE come from the germline V gene. Here the CDR3 DNA reads TGTGCCAGCAGCCTGGACGGGACAGGGGTGGACGAGCAGTACTTC. Translation gives CASSLDGTGVDEQYF.

The genes are TRBV30 and TRBJ1-6; the match to TRBD1 covers 7 bases. This CDR3 contains 15 residues. J gave up 6 bases and V 5 bases, and 10 bases lay outside the gene matches. Per the germline V gene, CDR1 is GTSNPN and CDR2 is SVGIG (reference sequence). As DNA, the CDR3 is TGTGCCTGGCTCTCCACAGGGGCCCCTAATTCACCCCTCCACTTT. Protein: CAWLSTGAPNSPLHF.

The chain couples TRBV7-2 to TRBJ2-7, with D unresolved. Trimming left V 3 bases short and J 2 bases short, with 5 bases between. This CDR3 contains 12 residues. Germline lookup yields CDR1 SGHTA and CDR2 FQGNSA. The CDR3 DNA is TGTGCCAGCAGCTTCACTACCTACGAGCAGTACTTC. Its protein product is CASSFTTYEQYF.

The chain employs TRBV5-1 and TRBJ2-5; D unclear. This CDR3 has 16 residues. Germline V lookup: CDR1 SGHRS, CDR2 YFSETQ. Trimming took off 2 bases at V and 4 bases at J, with 18 bases between the two ends. The CDR3 nucleotides are TGCGCCAGCAGCTTCAACGTGCAGGCCTCTGGAGAGACCCAGTACTTC. As protein: CASSFNVQASGETQYF.

This sequence joins TRBV5-4 and TRBJ1-6; D is undetermined. Trimming removed 4 bases from V and 7 bases from J, with 12 bases in between. CDR1 and CDR2 from the germline V gene are SGHNT and YYREEE (reference sequence). CDR3 length: 14 residues. The CDR3 DNA sequence: TGTGCCAGCAGCCCCCCTTTCCAGAATTCACCCCTCCACTTT. Residues: CASSPPFQNSPLHF.

The genes are TRBV4-2 and TRBJ2-7; D is undetermined. V lost 0 bases to trimming and J lost 4 bases, with 13 bases between them. The CDR3 is 15 amino acids. CDR1 is LGHNA and CDR2 is YNFKEQ in the germline V gene. CDR3 nucleotide sequence: TGTGCCAGCAGCCAAGATTCCGAACTGAGATACGAGCAGTACTTC. Translated, it gives CASSQDSELRYEQYF.

The V call is TRBV7-9, the J call TRBJ1-4; tentatively, D is TRBD1 (6 bases). The germline V gene encodes CDR1 SEHNR and CDR2 FQNEAQ (reference sequence). This CDR3 comprises 16 residues. V was clipped by 4 bases and J by 6 bases, with 18 bases between them. CDR3 loop: CASSYLVGGLDEKLFF. The CDR3 DNA follows: TGTGCCAGCAGCTATTTAGTGGGGGGGCTGGATGAAAAACTGTTTTTT.

The rearrangement joins TRBV5-5 to TRBJ2-2; 7 bases fit TRBD2. Germline CDR1 and CDR2: SGHKS and YYEKEE (reference sequence). V gave up 3 bases and J gave up 7 bases; unmatched junction bases: 12. The CDR3 is 16 residues long. The chain's CDR3 is CASSYRRAGVGGELFF. CDR3 bases: TGTGCCAGCAGCTATAGGCGGGCGGGAGTTGGCGGGGAGCTGTTTTTT.

This clone appeared a few times. The rearrangement links TRBV5-1 to TRBJ2-7; a weak D match, TRBD1 (6 bases). The CDR3 sequence is 14 residues long. V shed 2 bases and J shed 1 base, with 10 bases lying between them. CDR1 is SGHRS and CDR2 is YFSETQ in the germline V gene. The CDR3 here is CASSFNDRSYEQYF. The CDR3 nucleotides read TGCGCCAGCAGCTTCAATGACAGGTCCTACGAGCAGTACTTC.

This clone has just one count. The chain is built from TRBV28 and TRBJ1-1; TRBD1 is a possible D gene (5 bases). V dropped 8 bases and J dropped 4 bases, with 14 bases sitting between them. There are 13 residues in the CDR3. Per germline, CDR1 MDHEN and CDR2 SYDVKM. The CDR3 nucleotides read TGTGCCAGCCTACTCCGGGGCGGCACTGAAGCTTTCTTT. Translated: CASLLRGGTEAFF.

This clone has just one count. V is TRBV6-1 and J is TRBJ2-7; weak D call: TRBD2 (5 bases). Germline values: CDR1 MNHNS, CDR2 SASEGT. The CDR3 totals 12 residues. V was clipped by 6 bases and J by 2 bases, with 8 bases between them. The CDR3 reads CASSEGTYEQYF. The CDR3 DNA follows: TGTGCCAGCAGCGAGGGAACCTACGAGCAGTACTTC.

The rearrangement links TRBV6-1 to TRBJ1-6; 8 nucleotides match TRBD1. V dropped 8 bases and J dropped 8; count of bases not matched to a gene: 5. This CDR3 is 13 amino acids long. Germline V gene sequence: CDR1 MNHNS, CDR2 SASEGT. CDR3 amino acids: CASLPTGDSPLHF. As DNA, the CDR3 is TGTGCCAGCCTTCCGACAGGGGATTCACCCCTCCACTTT.

This clone came up once. This CDR3 is also generated by other DNA sequences in the sample. This chain joins TRBV19 and TRBJ2-7; D possibly corresponds to TRBD2 (6 bases). Trimming removed 3 bases at V and 1 base at J, with 10 bases between. The germline V gene has CDR1 LNHDA and CDR2 SQIVND (reference sequence). The CDR3 length is 14 residues. This CDR3 reads CASSIPGDSYEQYF. CDR3 DNA sequence: TGTGCCAGTAGTATCCCGGGGGATTCCTACGAGCAGTACTTC.

The V gene is TRBV7-9, the J gene TRBJ2-3, with 11 bases fitting TRBD2. CDR1 SEHNR and CDR2 FQNEAQ come from the germline V gene (reference sequence). V lost 7 bases to trimming and J lost 3 bases; unmatched junction nucleotides: 6. This CDR3 region has 15 residues. The CDR3 region is CASTPGTSGTDTQYF. The CDR3 nucleotides are TGTGCCAGCACCCCGGGGACTAGCGGTACAGATACGCAGTATTTT.

CDR3 amino acids: CAGTRGITF. As DNA, the CDR3 is TGTGCCGGAACCAGGGGAATCACCTTC. The chain links TRBV7-9 to TRBJ1-2; a weak D match, TRBD1 (6 bases). The CDR3 length is 9 residues. Germline V CDR1 and CDR2: SEHNR, FQNEAQ (reference sequence). With 11 bases removed from V and 13 bases from J, the gap between germline ends came to 14 bases.